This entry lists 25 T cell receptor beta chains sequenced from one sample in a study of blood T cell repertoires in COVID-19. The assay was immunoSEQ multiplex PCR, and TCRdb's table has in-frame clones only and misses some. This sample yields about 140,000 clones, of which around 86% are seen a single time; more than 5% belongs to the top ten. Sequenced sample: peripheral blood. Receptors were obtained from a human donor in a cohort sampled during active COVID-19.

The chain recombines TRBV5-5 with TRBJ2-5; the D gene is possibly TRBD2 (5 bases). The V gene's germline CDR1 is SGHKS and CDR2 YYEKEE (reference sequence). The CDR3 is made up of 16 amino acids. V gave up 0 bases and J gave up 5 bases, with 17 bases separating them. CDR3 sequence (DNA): TGTGCCAGCAGCTTGGTGGGCCCATCCGGGAAGGAGACCCAGTACTTC. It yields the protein CASSLVGPSGKETQYF.

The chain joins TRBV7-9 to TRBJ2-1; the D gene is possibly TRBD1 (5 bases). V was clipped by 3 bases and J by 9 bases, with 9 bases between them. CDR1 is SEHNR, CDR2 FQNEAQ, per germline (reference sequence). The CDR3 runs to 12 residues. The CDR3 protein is CASSFRVGEQFF. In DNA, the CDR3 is TGTGCCAGCAGCTTCAGGGTGGGTGAGCAGTTCTTC. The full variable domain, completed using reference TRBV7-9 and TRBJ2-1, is DTGVSQNPRHKITKRGQNVTFRCDPISEHNRLYWYRQTLGQGPEFLTYFQNEAQLEKSRLLSDRFSAERPKGSFSTLEIQRTEQGDSAMYLCASSFRVGEQFFGPGTRLTVL.

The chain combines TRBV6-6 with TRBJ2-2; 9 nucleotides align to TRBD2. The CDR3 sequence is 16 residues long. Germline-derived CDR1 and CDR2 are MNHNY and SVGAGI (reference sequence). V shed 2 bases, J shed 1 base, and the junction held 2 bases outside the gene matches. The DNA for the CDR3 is TGTGCCAGCAGTTACGTTAGCGGGGGGAACACCGGGGAGCTGTTTTTT. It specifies CASSYVSGGNTGELFF.

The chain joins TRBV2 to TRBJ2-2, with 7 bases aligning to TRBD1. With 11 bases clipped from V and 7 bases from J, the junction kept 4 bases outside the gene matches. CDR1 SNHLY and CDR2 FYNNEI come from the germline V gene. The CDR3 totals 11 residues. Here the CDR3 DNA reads TGTGCCCAGGGACAGATCGGGGAGCTGTTTTTT. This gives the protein CAQGQIGELFF.

CDR3 nucleotides: TGTGCCAGCAGTCAGGACTCACGCACCCAGCCCCAGCATTTT. Translation: CASSQDSRTQPQHF. The chain joins TRBV28 to TRBJ1-5; unclear D gene. Germline CDR1 is MDHEN and CDR2 is SYDVKM. The CDR3 extends over 14 amino acids. V was pared by 5 bases and J by 7 bases, with 15 bases between.

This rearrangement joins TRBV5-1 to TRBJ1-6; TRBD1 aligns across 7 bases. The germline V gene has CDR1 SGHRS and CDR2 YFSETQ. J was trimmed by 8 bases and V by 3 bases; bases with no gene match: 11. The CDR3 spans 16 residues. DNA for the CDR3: TGCGCCAGCAGCTCTAGCTGGGACAGCGGCGATTCACCCCTCCACTTT. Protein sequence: CASSSSWDSGDSPLHF. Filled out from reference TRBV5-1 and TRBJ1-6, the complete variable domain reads KAGVTQTPRYLIKTRGQQVTLSCSPISGHRSVSWYQQTPGQGLQFLFEYFSETQRNKGNFPGRFSGRQFSNSRSEMNVSTLELGDSALYLCASSSSWDSGDSPLHFGNGTRLTVT.

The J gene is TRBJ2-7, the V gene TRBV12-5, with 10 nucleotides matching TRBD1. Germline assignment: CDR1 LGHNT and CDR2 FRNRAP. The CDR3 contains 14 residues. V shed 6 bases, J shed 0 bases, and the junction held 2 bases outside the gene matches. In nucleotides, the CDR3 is TGTGCTAGTGGAGGACAGGGGGGCTCCTACGAGCAGTACTTC. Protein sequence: CASGGQGGSYEQYF.

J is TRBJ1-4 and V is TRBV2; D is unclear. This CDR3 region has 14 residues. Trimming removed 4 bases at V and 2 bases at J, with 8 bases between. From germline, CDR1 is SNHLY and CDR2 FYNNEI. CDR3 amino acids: CASSAEDTNEKLFF. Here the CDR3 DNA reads TGTGCCAGCAGTGCGGAGGATACTAATGAAAAACTGTTTTTT. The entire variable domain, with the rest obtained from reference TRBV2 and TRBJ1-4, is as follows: EPEVTQTPSHQVTQMGQEVILRCVPISNHLYFYWYRQILGQKVEFLVSFYNNEISEKSEIFDDQFSVERPDGSNFTLKIRSTKLEDSAMYFCASSAEDTNEKLFFGSGTQLSVL.

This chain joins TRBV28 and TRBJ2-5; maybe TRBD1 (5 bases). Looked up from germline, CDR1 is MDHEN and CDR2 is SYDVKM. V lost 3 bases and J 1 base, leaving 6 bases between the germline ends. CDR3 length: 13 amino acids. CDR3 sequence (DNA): TGTGCCAGCAGTTTTGGGGCCCAAGAGACCCAGTACTTC. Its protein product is CASSFGAQETQYF.

In DNA form, the CDR3 reads TGTGCCAGCAGTCCCGGAGCCTGGGATGAAAAACTGTTTTTT. As protein: CASSPGAWDEKLFF. This chain connects TRBV28 to TRBJ1-4, with no clear D. Germline V gives CDR1 MDHEN, CDR2 SYDVKM. The length of the CDR3 is 14 residues. The V and J ends lost 5 bases and 6 bases respectively, with 13 bases between them.

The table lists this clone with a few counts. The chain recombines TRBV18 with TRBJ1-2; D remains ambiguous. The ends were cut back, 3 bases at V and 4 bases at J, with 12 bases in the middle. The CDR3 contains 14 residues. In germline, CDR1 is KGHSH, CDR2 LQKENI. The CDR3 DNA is TGTGCCAGCTCACCCTCGCACGGACTCTATGGCTACACCTTC. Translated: CASSPSHGLYGYTF.

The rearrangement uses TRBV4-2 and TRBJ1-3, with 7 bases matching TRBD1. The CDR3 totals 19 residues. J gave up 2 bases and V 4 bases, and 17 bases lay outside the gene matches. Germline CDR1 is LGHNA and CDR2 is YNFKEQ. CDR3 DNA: TGTGCCAGCAGCCTACCCGGGACAGCCCTCTTTGGCGCTGGAAACACCATATATTTT. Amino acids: CASSLPGTALFGAGNTIYF.

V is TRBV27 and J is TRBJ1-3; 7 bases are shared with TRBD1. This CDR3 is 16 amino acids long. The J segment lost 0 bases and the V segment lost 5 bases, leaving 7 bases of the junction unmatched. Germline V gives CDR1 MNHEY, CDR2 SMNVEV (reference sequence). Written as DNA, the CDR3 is TGTGCCAGCAGTCCAACAGGGGTGCGCTCTGGAAACACCATATATTTT. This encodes CASSPTGVRSGNTIYF.

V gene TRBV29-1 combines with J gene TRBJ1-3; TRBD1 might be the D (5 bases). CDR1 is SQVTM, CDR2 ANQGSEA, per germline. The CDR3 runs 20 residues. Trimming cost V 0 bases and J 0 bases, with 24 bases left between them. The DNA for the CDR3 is TGCAGCGTTGAAGATCTTAGGGAAGAACAGGCTCCATCCTCTGGAAACACCATATATTTT. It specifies CSVEDLREEQAPSSGNTIYF. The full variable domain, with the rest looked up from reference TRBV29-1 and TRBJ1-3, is SAVISQKPSRDICQRGTSLTIQCQVDSQVTMMFWYRQQPGQSLTLIATANQGSEATYESGFVIDKFPISRPNLTFSTLTVSNMSPEDSSIYLCSVEDLREEQAPSSGNTIYFGEGSWLTVV.

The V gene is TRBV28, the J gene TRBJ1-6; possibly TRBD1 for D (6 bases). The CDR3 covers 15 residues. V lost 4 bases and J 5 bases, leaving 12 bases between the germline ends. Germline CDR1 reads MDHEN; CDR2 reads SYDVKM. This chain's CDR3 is CASSSLQGDNSPLHF. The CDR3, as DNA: TGTGCCAGCAGTTCCCTACAGGGAGATAATTCACCCCTCCACTTT.

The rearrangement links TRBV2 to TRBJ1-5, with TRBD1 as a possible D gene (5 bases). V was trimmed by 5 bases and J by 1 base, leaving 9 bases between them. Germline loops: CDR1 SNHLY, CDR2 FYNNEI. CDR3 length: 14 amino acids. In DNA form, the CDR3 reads TGTGCCAGCAGTACTCAGGGAAGCAATCAGCCCCAGCATTTT. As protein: CASSTQGSNQPQHF.

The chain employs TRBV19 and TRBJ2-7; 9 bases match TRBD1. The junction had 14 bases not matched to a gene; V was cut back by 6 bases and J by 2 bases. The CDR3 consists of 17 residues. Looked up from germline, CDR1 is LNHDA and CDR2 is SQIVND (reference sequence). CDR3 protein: CASSRNARTGDPYEQYF. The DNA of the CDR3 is TGTGCCAGTAGCCGAAACGCCCGGACAGGGGATCCCTACGAGCAGTACTTC.

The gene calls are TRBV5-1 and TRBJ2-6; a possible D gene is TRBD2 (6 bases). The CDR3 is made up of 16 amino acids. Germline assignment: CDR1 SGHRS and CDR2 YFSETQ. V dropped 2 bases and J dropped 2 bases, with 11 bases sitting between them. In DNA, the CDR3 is TGCGCCAGCAGCTTCCGGACGGGAGCTGGGGCCAACGTCCTGACTTTC. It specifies CASSFRTGAGANVLTF.

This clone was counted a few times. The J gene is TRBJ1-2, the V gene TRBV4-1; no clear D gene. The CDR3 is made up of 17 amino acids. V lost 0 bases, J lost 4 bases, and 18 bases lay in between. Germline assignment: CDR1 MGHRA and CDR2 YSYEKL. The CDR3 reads CASSQDGRGRHIYGYTF. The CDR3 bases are TGCGCCAGCAGCCAAGATGGGCGCGGGAGACACATCTATGGCTACACCTTC.

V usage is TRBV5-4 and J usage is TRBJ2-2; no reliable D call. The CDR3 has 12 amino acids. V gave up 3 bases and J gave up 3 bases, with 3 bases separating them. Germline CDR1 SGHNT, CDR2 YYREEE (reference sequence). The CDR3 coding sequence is TGTGCCAGCAGCTCGGACACCGGGGAGCTGTTTTTT. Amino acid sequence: CASSSDTGELFF.

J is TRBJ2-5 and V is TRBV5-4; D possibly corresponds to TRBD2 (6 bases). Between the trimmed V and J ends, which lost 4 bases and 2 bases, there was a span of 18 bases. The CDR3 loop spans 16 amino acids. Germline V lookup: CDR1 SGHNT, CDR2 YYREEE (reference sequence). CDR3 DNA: TGTGCCAGCAGCCCGAATCCCGGGGGAAGGCAAGAGACCCAGTACTTC. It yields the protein CASSPNPGGRQETQYF.

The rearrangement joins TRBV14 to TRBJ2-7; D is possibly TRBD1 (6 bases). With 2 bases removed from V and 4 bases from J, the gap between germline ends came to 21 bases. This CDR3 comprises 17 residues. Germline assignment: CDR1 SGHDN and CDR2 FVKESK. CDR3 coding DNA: TGTGCCAGCAGCCAACGATCCGGGACACTCAAACTTTACGAGCAGTACTTC. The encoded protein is CASSQRSGTLKLYEQYF.

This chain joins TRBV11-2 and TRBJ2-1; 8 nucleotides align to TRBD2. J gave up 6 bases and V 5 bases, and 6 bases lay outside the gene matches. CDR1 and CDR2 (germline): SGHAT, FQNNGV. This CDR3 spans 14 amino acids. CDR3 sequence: CASSPRTSINEQFF. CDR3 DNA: TGTGCCAGCAGCCCCCGGACTAGCATCAATGAGCAGTTCTTC.

The CDR3 DNA sequence: TGTGCCAGCAGTTCTTACAGGGCCTTGGGAAACCAACCCCTCGAGCAGTACTTC. Protein: CASSSYRALGNQPLEQYF. This chain links TRBV28 with TRBJ2-7; D perhaps matches TRBD1 (6 bases). Germline V gives CDR1 MDHEN, CDR2 SYDVKM. Trimming removed 4 bases from V and 6 bases from J, with 28 bases in between. The length of the CDR3 is 18 residues.

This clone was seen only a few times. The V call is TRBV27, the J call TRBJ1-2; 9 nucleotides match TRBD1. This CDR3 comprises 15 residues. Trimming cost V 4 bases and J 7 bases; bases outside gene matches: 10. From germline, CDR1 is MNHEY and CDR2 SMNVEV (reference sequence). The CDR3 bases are TGTGCCAGCAGTTCTCACCGGGACAGGGTAGCTGGCTACACCTTC. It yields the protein CASSSHRDRVAGYTF.